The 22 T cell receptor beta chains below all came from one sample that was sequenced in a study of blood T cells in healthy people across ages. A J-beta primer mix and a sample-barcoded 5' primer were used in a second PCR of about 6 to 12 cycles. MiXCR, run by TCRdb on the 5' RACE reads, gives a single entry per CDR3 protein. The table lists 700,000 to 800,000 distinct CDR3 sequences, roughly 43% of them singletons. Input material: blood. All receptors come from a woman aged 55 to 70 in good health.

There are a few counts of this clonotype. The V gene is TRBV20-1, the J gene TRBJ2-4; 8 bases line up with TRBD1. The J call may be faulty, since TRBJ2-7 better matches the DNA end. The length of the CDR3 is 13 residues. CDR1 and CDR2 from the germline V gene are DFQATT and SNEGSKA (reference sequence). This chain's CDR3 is CSAVTGGYDEQYF. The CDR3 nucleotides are TGCAGTGCTGTCACAGGGGGTTACGACGAGCAGTACTTC.

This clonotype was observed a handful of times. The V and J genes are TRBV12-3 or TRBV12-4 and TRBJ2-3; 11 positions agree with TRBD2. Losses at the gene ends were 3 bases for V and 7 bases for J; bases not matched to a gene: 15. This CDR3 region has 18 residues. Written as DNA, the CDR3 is TGTGCCAGCAGTTTCGTACAACATGCTAGCGGGAGGCCAAATACGCAGTATTTT. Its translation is CASSFVQHASGRPNTQYF.

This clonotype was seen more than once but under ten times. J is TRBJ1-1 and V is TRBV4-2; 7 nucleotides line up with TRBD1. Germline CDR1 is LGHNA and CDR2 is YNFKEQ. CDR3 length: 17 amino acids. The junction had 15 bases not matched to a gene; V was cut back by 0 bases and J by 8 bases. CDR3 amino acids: CASSQDTGMEGAGEAFF. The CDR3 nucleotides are TGTGCCAGCAGCCAAGATACGGGGATGGAGGGGGCTGGGGAAGCTTTCTTT.

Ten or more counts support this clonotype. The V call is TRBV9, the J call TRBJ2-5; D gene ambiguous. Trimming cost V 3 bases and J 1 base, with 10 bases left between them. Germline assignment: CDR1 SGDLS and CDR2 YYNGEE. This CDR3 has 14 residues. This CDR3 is CASSDPRLQETQYF. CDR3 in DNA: TGTGCCAGCAGCGACCCCCGACTCCAAGAGACCCAGTACTTC.

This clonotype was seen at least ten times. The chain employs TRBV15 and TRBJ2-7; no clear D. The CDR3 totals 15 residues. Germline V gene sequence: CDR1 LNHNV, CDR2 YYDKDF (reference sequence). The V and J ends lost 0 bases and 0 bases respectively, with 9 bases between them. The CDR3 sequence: CATSRDHGSSYEQYF. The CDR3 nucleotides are TGTGCCACCAGCAGAGATCATGGCAGCTCCTACGAGCAGTACTTC.

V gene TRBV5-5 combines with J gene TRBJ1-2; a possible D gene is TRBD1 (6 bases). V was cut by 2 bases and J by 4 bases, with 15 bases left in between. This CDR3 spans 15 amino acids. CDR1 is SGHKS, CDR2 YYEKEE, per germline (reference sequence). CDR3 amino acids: CASSLQGTTIYGYTF. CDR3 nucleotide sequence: TGTGCCAGCAGCTTACAGGGAACCACCATCTATGGCTACACCTTC.

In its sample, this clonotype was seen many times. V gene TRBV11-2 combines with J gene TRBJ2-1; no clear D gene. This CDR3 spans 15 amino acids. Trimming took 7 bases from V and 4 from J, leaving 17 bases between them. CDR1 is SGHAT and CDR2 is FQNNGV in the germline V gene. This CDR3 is CASTPMTTAYNEQFF. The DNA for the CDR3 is TGTGCCAGCACACCCATGACGACTGCATACAATGAGCAGTTCTTC.

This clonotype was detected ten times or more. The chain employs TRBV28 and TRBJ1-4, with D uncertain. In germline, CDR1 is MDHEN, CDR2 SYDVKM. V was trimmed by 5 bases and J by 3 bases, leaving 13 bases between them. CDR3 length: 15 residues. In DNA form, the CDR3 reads TGTGCCAGCAGTCCCCATTCGACACCTAATGAAAAACTGTTTTTT. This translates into CASSPHSTPNEKLFF.

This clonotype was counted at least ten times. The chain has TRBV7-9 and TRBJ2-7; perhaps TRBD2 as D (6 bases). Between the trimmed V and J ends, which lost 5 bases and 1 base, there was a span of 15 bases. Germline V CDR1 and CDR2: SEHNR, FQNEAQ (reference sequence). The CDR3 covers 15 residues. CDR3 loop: CASSSTSFRSYEQYF. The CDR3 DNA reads TGTGCCAGCAGCAGCACTAGCTTCCGATCCTACGAGCAGTACTTC.

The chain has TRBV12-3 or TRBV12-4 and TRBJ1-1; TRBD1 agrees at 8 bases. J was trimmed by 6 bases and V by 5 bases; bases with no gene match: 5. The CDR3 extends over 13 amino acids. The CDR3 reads CASSRDRGPEAFF. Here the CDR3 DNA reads TGTGCCAGCAGTAGAGACAGGGGCCCTGAAGCTTTCTTT.

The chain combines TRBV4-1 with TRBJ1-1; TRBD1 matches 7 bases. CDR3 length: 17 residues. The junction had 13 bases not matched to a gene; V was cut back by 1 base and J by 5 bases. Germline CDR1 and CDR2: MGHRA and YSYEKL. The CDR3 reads CASSQGYQGVRRTEAFF. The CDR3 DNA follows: TGCGCCAGCAGCCAAGGCTACCAGGGGGTTAGGAGGACTGAAGCTTTCTTT.

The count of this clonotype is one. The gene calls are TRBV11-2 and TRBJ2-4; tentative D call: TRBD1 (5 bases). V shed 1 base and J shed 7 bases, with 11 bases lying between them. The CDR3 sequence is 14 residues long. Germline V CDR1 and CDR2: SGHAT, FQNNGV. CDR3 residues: CASSLAGPGNIQYF. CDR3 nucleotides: TGTGCCAGCAGCTTAGCAGGGCCAGGCAACATTCAGTACTTC. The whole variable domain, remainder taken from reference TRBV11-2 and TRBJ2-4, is EAGVAQSPRYKIIEKRQSVAFWCNPISGHATLYWYQQILGQGPKLLIQFQNNGVVDDSQLPKDRFSAERLKGVDSTLKIQPAKLEDSAVYLCASSLAGPGNIQYFGAGTRLSVL.

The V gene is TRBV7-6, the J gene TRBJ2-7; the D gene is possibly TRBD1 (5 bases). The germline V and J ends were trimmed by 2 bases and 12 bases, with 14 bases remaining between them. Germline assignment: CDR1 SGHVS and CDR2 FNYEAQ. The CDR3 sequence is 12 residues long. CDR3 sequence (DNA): TGTGCCAGCAGCTTATACGACAGCCCCGTGTACTTC. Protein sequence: CASSLYDSPVYF.

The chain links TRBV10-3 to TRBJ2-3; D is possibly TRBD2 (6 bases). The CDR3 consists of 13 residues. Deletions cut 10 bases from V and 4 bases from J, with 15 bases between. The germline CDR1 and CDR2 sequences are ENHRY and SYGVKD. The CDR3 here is CATELGGSDTQYF. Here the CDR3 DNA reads TGTGCCACAGAGCTGGGAGGTTCAGATACGCAGTATTTT.

In DNA form, the CDR3 reads TGTGCCAGCAGTCCCAAGGTCGAGCAGTACTTC. Its protein is CASSPKVEQYF. The chain couples TRBV28 to TRBJ2-7; D not resolved. Germline-derived CDR1 and CDR2 are MDHEN and SYDVKM. V lost 5 bases, J lost 6 bases, and 8 bases lay in between. The length of the CDR3 is 11 residues. The full variable domain, with the rest looked up from reference TRBV28 and TRBJ2-7, is DVKVTQSSRYLVKRTGEKVFLECVQDMDHENMFWYRQDPGLGLRLIYFSYDVKMKEKGDIPEGYSVSREKKERFSLILESASTNQTSMYLCASSPKVEQYFGPGTRLTVT.

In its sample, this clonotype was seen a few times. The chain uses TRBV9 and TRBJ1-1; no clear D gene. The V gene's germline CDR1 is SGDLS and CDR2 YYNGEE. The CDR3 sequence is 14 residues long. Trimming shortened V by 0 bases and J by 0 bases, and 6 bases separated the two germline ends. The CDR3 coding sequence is TGTGCCAGCAGCGTAGCTGGGGTGAACACTGAAGCTTTCTTT. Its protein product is CASSVAGVNTEAFF.

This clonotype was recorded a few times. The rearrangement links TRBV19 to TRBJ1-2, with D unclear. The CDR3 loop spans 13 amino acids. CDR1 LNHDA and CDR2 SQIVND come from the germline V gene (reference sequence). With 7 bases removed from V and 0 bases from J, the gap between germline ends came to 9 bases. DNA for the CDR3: TGTGCCAGTACGACTGCCGCTAACTATGGCTACACCTTC. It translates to CASTTAANYGYTF.

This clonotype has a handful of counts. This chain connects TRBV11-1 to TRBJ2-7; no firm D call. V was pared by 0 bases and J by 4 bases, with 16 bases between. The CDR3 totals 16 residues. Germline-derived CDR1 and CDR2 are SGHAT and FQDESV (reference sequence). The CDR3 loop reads CASSLAILPGRYEQYF. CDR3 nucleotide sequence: TGTGCCAGCAGCTTAGCGATTCTGCCTGGTAGGTACGAGCAGTACTTC. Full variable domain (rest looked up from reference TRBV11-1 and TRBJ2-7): EAEVAQSPRYKITEKSQAVAFWCDPISGHATLYWYRQILGQGPELLVQFQDESVVDDSQLPKDRFSAERLKGVDSTLKIQPAELGDSAMYLCASSLAILPGRYEQYFGPGTRLTVT.

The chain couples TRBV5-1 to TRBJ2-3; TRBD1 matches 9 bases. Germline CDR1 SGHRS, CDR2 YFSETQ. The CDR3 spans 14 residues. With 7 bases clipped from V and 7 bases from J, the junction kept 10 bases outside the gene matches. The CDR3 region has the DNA TGCGCCAGCGTTACCGGGACAGGGCCGAATACGCAGTATTTT. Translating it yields CASVTGTGPNTQYF.

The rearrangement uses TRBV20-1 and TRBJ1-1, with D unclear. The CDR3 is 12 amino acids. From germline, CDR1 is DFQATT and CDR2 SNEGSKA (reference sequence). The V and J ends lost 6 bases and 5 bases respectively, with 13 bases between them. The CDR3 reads CSARKGETEAFF. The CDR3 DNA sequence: TGCAGTGCCCGGAAAGGAGAAACTGAAGCTTTCTTT.

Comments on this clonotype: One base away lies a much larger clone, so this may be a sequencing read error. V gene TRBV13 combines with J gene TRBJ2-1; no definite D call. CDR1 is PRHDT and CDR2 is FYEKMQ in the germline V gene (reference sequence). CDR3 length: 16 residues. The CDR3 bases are TGTGCCAGCAGCTTATCCTTCGCGAGCTCCTGCAATGAGCAGTTCTTC. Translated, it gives CASSLSFASSCNEQFF.

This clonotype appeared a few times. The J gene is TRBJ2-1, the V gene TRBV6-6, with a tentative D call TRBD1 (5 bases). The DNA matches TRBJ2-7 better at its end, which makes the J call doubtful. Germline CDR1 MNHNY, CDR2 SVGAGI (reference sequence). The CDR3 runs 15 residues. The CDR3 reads CASSTDRSSYNEQYF. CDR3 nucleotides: TGTGCCAGCAGTACCGACAGATCCTCCTACAATGAGCAGTACTTC.